This T cell receptor (beta chain) was sequenced for a study of blood T cell repertoires in COVID-19. Enrollees, about 18 to 89 years old, lived in approximately 25 US areas. Participant-given clinical history determined each cohort assignment. This clone was seen a handful of times. Germline loops: CDR1 MGHRA, CDR2 YSYEKL. J lost 5 bases, V lost 0 bases, and 7 bases had no gene match. The CDR3 extends over 16 amino acids. Profiling relied on immunoSEQ multiplex PCR, and the TCRdb table lists in-frame clones only, not all of them. The sample consists of 200,000 to 250,000 clones, 80% of them appearing once.

The chain has TRBV4-1 and TRBJ2-5, with 9 positions matching TRBD2. The sequencing sample was made of PBMCs or T cells enriched from blood (not recorded which). The source is a young man with acute COVID-19. In DNA form, the CDR3 reads TGCGCCAGCAGCCAAGAGCTAGCGGGGCTGTTGGAGACCCAGTACTTC. Translation: CASSQELAGLLETQYF.